Listed below are T cell receptor beta chains from one sample, sequenced in a study of T cell responses to AZD1222 COVID-19 vaccine. The method was immunoSEQ multiplex PCR; TCRdb's version includes in-frame clones alone and lacks a portion of them. The sample records around 75,000 clones, around 83% being singletons. The sequenced sample was peripheral blood, obtained on day 0 of AZD1222 vaccination. The receptors were sampled from an adult in good health. Each CDR3 is given with its conserved first and last residue. The D gene is left open where the match is weak. Clone size, where shown, is once, few, many, or a class for clones that have expanded.

J | V | D | length | size | DNA | CDR3
TRBJ1-2 | TRBV19 | TRBD1 | 15 | - | TGTGCCAGTAGTACCCCGGACAGGGGATTAGCTGGCTACACCTTC | CASSTPDRGLAGYTF
TRBJ2-3 | TRBV12-3/TRBV12-4 | - | 13 | - | TGTGCCAGCAGCCATCAACAGGCAGATACGCAGTATTTT | CASSHQQADTQYF
TRBJ1-6 | TRBV9 | - | 15 | once | TGTGCCAGCAGCGTAGGGGGGGGCCCTAATTCACCCCTCCACTTT | CASSVGGGPNSPLHF
TRBJ1-4 | TRBV5-1 | TRBD1 | 15 | - | TGCGCCAGCAGCTTGACCGGGACAGGGGGTGAAAAACTGTTTTTT | CASSLTGTGGEKLFF
TRBJ1-6 | TRBV6-5 | - | 14 | - | TGTGCCACGCAACTGGGGGGGAGTAATTCACCCCTCCACTTT | CATQLGGSNSPLHF
TRBJ2-7 | TRBV18 | - | 15 | - | TGTGCCAGCTCACCACCTGGCAGGGTGGGCTACGAGCAGTACTTC | CASSPPGRVGYEQYF
TRBJ1-3 | TRBV6-5 | - | 13 | - | TGTGCCAGCAGGGGATACTCTGGAAACACCATATATTTT | CASRGYSGNTIYF
TRBJ2-7 | TRBV28 | TRBD2 | 14 | few | TGTGCCAGCAACACAGCGGGGGGGCGGCGCGAGCAGTACTTC | CASNTAGGRREQYF
TRBJ2-1 | TRBV5-1 | TRBD1 | 14 | - | TGCGCCAGCAGCTTGGGGGACAGTAAAAATGAGCAGTTCTTC | CASSLGDSKNEQFF
TRBJ2-5 | TRBV5-1 | - | 13 | once | TGCGCCAGCAGCTTGGAGGTACAAGAGACCCAGTACTTC | CASSLEVQETQYF
TRBJ1-6 | TRBV4-3 | TRBD1 | 15 | - | TGCGCCAGCAGCCAGGGACAGGGGGCGAATTCACCCCTCCACTTT | CASSQGQGANSPLHF
TRBJ2-3 | TRBV7-2 | TRBD1 | 14 | - | TGTGCCAGCAGCTCCTGGACAGGCTCAGATACGCAGTATTTT | CASSSWTGSDTQYF
TRBJ2-3 | TRBV4-2 | TRBD2 | 16 | - | TGTGCCAGCAGCCAAGACACGAGCGGGGGGGCAGATACGCAGTATTTT | CASSQDTSGGADTQYF
TRBJ1-4 | TRBV28 | TRBD1 | 15 | few | TGTGCCAGCAGTTCAACAGGGGCCGGGGGTGAAAAACTGTTTTTT | CASSSTGAGGEKLFF
TRBJ2-1 | TRBV29-1 | - | 14 | - | TGCAGCGTTGAGCTTCGGGTAGCGTACAATGAGCAGTTCTTC | CSVELRVAYNEQFF
TRBJ2-5 | TRBV5-8 | - | 16 | - | TGTGCCAGCAGCTTAGGGGCCGGGACCACCCAAGAGACCCAGTACTTC | CASSLGAGTTQETQYF
TRBJ2-3 | TRBV11-2 | - | 14 | - | TGTGCCAGCAGCTTGGGGGATCACACAGATACGCAGTATTTT | CASSLGDHTDTQYF
TRBJ2-2 | TRBV28 | - | 14 | - | TGTGCCAGCAGGGACGTATTACCCACCGGGGAGCTGTTTTTT | CASRDVLPTGELFF
TRBJ1-5 | TRBV10-3 | - | 15 | few | TGTGCCATCAGTGAAAGTAGTGGGGGCGGCAGGCCCCAGCATTTT | CAISESSGGGRPQHF
TRBJ1-6 | TRBV15 | - | 16 | - | TGTGCCACCAGCAGAGAGGGGAGCTCCTATAATTCACCCCTCCACTTT | CATSREGSSYNSPLHF
TRBJ2-2 | TRBV19 | - | 15 | - | TGTGCCAGTAGAGTACAGGGTTGGCAAGCCGGGGAGCTGTTTTTT | CASRVQGWQAGELFF
TRBJ1-2 | TRBV30 | TRBD1 | 16 | few | TGTGCCTGGGCGCCACTCTGGACAGGGAGTCTTTGGGGCTACACCTTC | CAWAPLWTGSLWGYTF
TRBJ2-7 | TRBV11-2 | - | 13 | - | TGTGCCAGCAGCACGGGGGCGCAGGGCGAGCAGTACTTC | CASSTGAQGEQYF
TRBJ2-5 | TRBV28 | TRBD2 | 18 | - | TGTGCCAGCAGCACTAGGGGTAATCTAGCGGGGGGCAGGGAGACCCAGTACTTC | CASSTRGNLAGGRETQYF
TRBJ1-1 | TRBV6-4 | TRBD1 | 14 | once | TGTGCCAGCAGTCCCGACAGGGGGACGCTCAGGGCTTTCTTT | CASSPDRGTLRAFF
TRBJ2-3 | TRBV20-1 | - | 15 | - | TGCAGTGCTAGTGGGAGTGCCTCTAGCACAGATACGCAGTATTTT | CSASGSASSTDTQYF